These T cell receptor beta chains were read from a single sample in a study of shared clonotypes between healthy human individuals. Produced via immunoSEQ multiplex PCR; TCRdb's table is partial and in-frame only. Among around 2.1 million clones listed, 85% to 95% were seen once. Input material: naive CD8+ T cells from PBMCs. The receptors originated from a young man in good health. Some clones in this sample may be carry-over from other donors' samples. Each CDR3 is given without its conserved first and last residue.

v_gene	j_gene	CDR3aa
TRBV6-5	TRBJ1-1	ASSYGQGIFTEAF
TRBV28	TRBJ2-3	ASSLQASGSTDTQY
TRBV5-1	TRBJ1-1	ASSPGGTRIAMNTEAF
TRBV7-9	TRBJ2-1	ASSFELANDNEQF
TRBV25-1	TRBJ2-5	ASQDEGEETQY
TRBV28	TRBJ1-1	ASSLPEEGVKAEAF
TRBV4-2	TRBJ2-1	ASSHIARLGQF
TRBV7-9	TRBJ1-1	ASSSPQGRGTEAF
TRBV21-1	TRBJ2-5	ASSTLYLAGGSETQY
TRBV28	TRBJ2-7	ASSENYEQY
TRBV28	TRBJ2-2	ASSLLSNTGELF
TRBV19	TRBJ1-5	ASSIVIRSNQPQH
TRBV10-3	TRBJ2-7	AIHSPPYEQY
TRBV9	TRBJ2-2	ASSVRGSGELF
TRBV4-3	TRBJ2-1	ASSQGFGLAGVNEQF
TRBV28	TRBJ1-5	ASSLQDSYNQPQH
TRBV7-9	TRBJ1-1	ASSSWGQDGETEAF
TRBV10-1	TRBJ2-2	ASSEGKSGNTGELF
TRBV28	TRBJ2-7	ASSILAEGGVEQY
TRBV6-1	TRBJ2-6	ASSEARTGDGSGANVLT
TRBV5-6	TRBJ1-1	ASSSGQGIVEAF
TRBV6-6	TRBJ2-7	ATERGQGLREQY
TRBV27	TRBJ1-2	ASSLSPTGSGYT
TRBV6-6	TRBJ2-1	ASSGQGFTDEQF
TRBV9	TRBJ2-7	ASSAHPVGYEQY
TRBV9	TRBJ1-4	ASSVEGGTDEKLF
TRBV4-1	-	ASSQVPGTGGYEQY
TRBV21-1	TRBJ2-1	ASAPPGPLNEQF
TRBV5-8	TRBJ2-6	ASSPRRGSLSGANVLT
TRBV10-2	TRBJ2-7	ASSGGEDPYEQY
TRBV2	TRBJ2-7	ASASAGVSYEQY
TRBV7-3	TRBJ2-7	ASSLICEQY
TRBV7-8	TRBJ2-7	ASSWSLDEQY
TRBV5-5	TRBJ1-2	ASSLEHRGYGYT
TRBV27	TRBJ1-1	ASSARGSEAF
TRBV7-9	TRBJ2-1	ASRSYGLEQF
TRBV7-9	TRBJ1-2	ASSLVNGT
TRBV9	TRBJ2-1	ASSVAFGGRTKAFDEQF
TRBV5-6	TRBJ1-2	ASSHLGSGYT
TRBV29-1	TRBJ2-1	SAYISGPSRNEQF
TRBV6-1	TRBJ2-7	ASREIPGTGGDEQY
TRBV4-3	TRBJ2-3	ASSQGGSGRLTDTQY
TRBV7-9	TRBJ2-7	ASRPGTSLSYEQY
TRBV28	TRBJ1-2	ASSSNGDRRRNYGYT
TRBV19	TRBJ2-5	ASMIQGQETQY
TRBV4-2	TRBJ1-1	ASSQDPGGAHAEAF
TRBV7-9	TRBJ1-4	ASSLRPQGGEKLF